Within the sample, the clone carrying this T cell receptor (beta chain) is medium-sized. Antigen unknown. The sample is drawn from a study of immune heterogeneity within non-small cell lung tumors. Findings and caveats of the study: Multiple tumor sites within a patient showed recurrence of identical dominant CDR3 beta clonotypes; site-unique high-frequency clones were present as well.

The CDR3 is made up of 14 amino acids. V was clipped by 7 bases and J by 5 bases; unmatched bases: 8. Germline V CDR1 and CDR2: MNHNS, SASEGT. Samples each supplied about 610 ng of bulk tumor genomic DNA as template. Surgery yielded several widely spaced biopsies per primary tumor. The study enrolled patients with untreated, newly diagnosed non-small cell lung cancer who underwent curative surgery. Samples were obtained from newly diagnosed non-small cell lung cancer patients who were having surgery with curative intent. Using 32 V and 13 J primers, multiplex PCR amplified TCR beta CDR3. TCRdb reprocessed the multiplex PCR reads via MiXCR and lists one record per CDR3 protein. This sample has 10,000 or so distinct CDR3 sequences, with 26% found just once.

The V and J genes are TRBV6-1 and TRBJ2-7, with TRBD1 matching over 10 bases. The receptor was isolated from a woman in her 50s with non-small cell lung cancer. The sequenced sample was lung tumor tissue. The CDR3 sequence: CASKSDRGVHEQYF. Here the CDR3 DNA reads TGTGCCAGCAAGTCGGACAGGGGGGTTCACGAGCAGTACTTC.